Listed below are T cell receptor beta chains from one sample, sequenced in a study of metastatic and nonmetastatic thyroid tumors. Using MiXCR, TCRdb reanalyzed the PCR reads. Among thousands of clones listed, 25% to 35% were seen once. The sequencing input was adjacent normal tissue. The receptor source for this set is a female donor with papillary thyroid cancer or a benign thyroid nodule (not recorded which). Some clones in this sample may be carry-over from other donors' samples. CDR3s include the opening cysteine and the closing phenylalanine or tryptophan. The order of the fields is CDR3 protein, CDR3 DNA, clone size, V gene, J gene, D gene. The D gene is left open where the match is weak. Size values are once, few and many counts, or a class for expanded clones, and some rows have none.

CASSFGQGGQPQHF	TGTGCCAGCAGCTTTGGTCAGGGAGGTCAGCCCCAGCATTTT	.	TRBV7-2	TRBJ1-5	.
CASSHRSTGGREAFF	TGTGCCAGCAGCCACCGATCGACAGGGGGCCGTGAAGCTTTCTTT	.	TRBV28	TRBJ1-1	TRBD1
CASSLDEPQHF	TGTGCCAGCAGCTTAGACGAGCCCCAGCATTTT	large	TRBV7-2	TRBJ1-5	.
CSARDGDYEQYF	TGCAGTGCTAGAGATGGGGACTACGAGCAGTACTTC	.	TRBV20-1	TRBJ2-7	.
CASSLESRGSSYNSPLHF	TGCGCCAGCAGCTTGGAGAGCCGGGGGAGCTCCTATAATTCACCCCTCCACTTT	large	TRBV5-1	TRBJ1-6	.
CAWSVGFYGYTF	TGTGCCTGGAGTGTGGGGTTCTATGGCTACACCTTC	.	TRBV30	TRBJ1-2	.
CSASVEYSNQPQHF	TGCAGTGCTAGTGTGGAATATAGCAATCAGCCCCAGCATTTT	.	TRBV20-1	TRBJ1-5	.
CASSYGGTRDEKHF	TGTGCGAGCAGTTACGGGGGAACTCGAGACGAGAAGCACTTC	.	TRBV6-9	TRBJ2-7	.
CASSPGTGLSGELFF	TGTGCCAGCAGCCCGGGGACAGGGCTATCCGGGGAGCTGTTTTTT	large	TRBV7-2	TRBJ2-2	TRBD1
CASRPGSKNTEAFF	TGTGCCAGCAGACCGGGCTCAAAGAACACTGAAGCTTTCTTT	few	TRBV6-1	TRBJ1-1	.
CASTPPRGKPNYGYTF	TGTGCCAGCACCCCCCCGAGGGGTAAACCAAACTATGGCTACACCTTC	medium-sized	TRBV28	TRBJ1-2	.
CASSPLGQNTEAFF	TGTGCCAGCAGCCCATTGGGACAGAACACTGAAGCTTTCTTT	.	TRBV3-1	TRBJ1-1	.
CASSLLYEQYF	TGTGCCAGCAGCTTACTCTACGAGCAGTACTTC	.	TRBV11-2	TRBJ2-7	.
CASSFLAVQETQYF	TGCGCCAGCAGCTTTTTAGCGGTCCAAGAGACCCAGTACTTC	.	TRBV5-1	TRBJ2-5	.
CASGGSYGYTF	TGTGCCAGCGGAGGGAGTTATGGCTACACCTTC	once	TRBV5-5	TRBJ1-2	.
CASSYGQGAGYGYTF	TGCGCCAGCAGCTACGGACAGGGGGCGGGGTATGGCTACACCTTC	.	TRBV5-1	TRBJ1-2	TRBD1
CASSLTRLSSGNTIYF	TGTGCCAGCAGTTTGACCCGGCTTAGCTCTGGAAACACCATATATTTT	.	TRBV6-5	TRBJ1-3	.
CASSRPRLAITDTQYF	TGTGCCAGCAGCCGGCCCCGGTTAGCAATCACAGATACGCAGTATTTT	few	TRBV28	TRBJ2-3	.
CSARGTSAQETQYF	TGCAGTGCTCGCGGGACTAGCGCTCAAGAGACCCAGTACTTC	.	TRBV20-1	TRBJ2-5	TRBD2
CASSVTGLNTGELFF	TGTGCCAGCAGTGTGACTGGCCTAAACACCGGGGAGCTGTTTTTT	few	TRBV6-4	TRBJ2-2	.
CASSVIETQYF	TGTGCCAGCAGTGTTATAGAGACCCAGTACTTC	few	TRBV2	TRBJ2-5	.
CATSDFGMNYGYTF	TGTGCCACCAGTGATTTTGGGATGAACTATGGCTACACCTTC	.	TRBV24-1	TRBJ1-2	.
CATGQAISYGYTF	TGTGCCACAGGACAGGCGATATCCTATGGCTACACCTTC	few	TRBV12-3/TRBV12-4	TRBJ1-2	TRBD1
CASSQGVPSLAEQYF	TGTGCCAGCAGCCAAGGAGTCCCCTCTTTGGCCGAGCAGTACTTC	once	TRBV3-1	TRBJ2-7	.
CASMDRLKVYQQYF	TGTGCCAGCATGGACAGGTTGAAGGTCTATCAGCAGTACTTC	.	TRBV6-1	TRBJ2-7	TRBD1
CASSRRREVTEAFF	TGTGCCAGCAGCCGTAGGAGGGAGGTCACTGAAGCTTTCTTT	few	TRBV28	TRBJ1-1	.
CSASTGTALYEQYF	TGCAGTGCTAGCACCGGGACAGCTTTATACGAGCAGTACTTC	once	TRBV20-1	TRBJ2-7	TRBD1
CASSLKPTAYNEQFF	TGTGCCAGCAGCCTCAAACCCACTGCTTACAATGAGCAGTTCTTC	large	TRBV7-3	TRBJ2-1	.
CASSPGIPNEKLFF	TGTGCCAGCAGTCCCGGGATACCTAATGAAAAACTGTTTTTT	.	TRBV6-1	TRBJ1-4	.
CASSPHGTGGSDTQYF	TGTGCCAGCAGCCCCCACGGGACAGGGGGATCAGATACGCAGTATTTT	.	TRBV6-4	TRBJ2-3	TRBD1
CASSSLFYEQYF	TGTGCCAGCAGCTCCCTTTTCTACGAGCAGTACTTC	few	TRBV7-2	TRBJ2-7	.
CASSENFMEGYTF	TGTGCCAGCAGTGAAAACTTCATGGAGGGCTACACCTTC	few	TRBV6-1	TRBJ1-2	.